The 11 T cell receptor beta chains given below trace back to one sample, sequenced in a study of human T cells and chemical hapten exposure. Time point meaning: patch test 1, 2 weeks after DPC sensitization. Regarding treatment: therapeutic diphenylcyclopropenone sensitization with weekly scalp DPC. One entry per CDR3 protein, called by TCRdb with MiXCR from the RACE reads. Of more than 95,000 distinct CDR3 sequences listed, about an eighth were seen once; the top ten hold just over 1.4%. Sequenced here: whole blood, sampled in connection with sensitization to the hapten diphenylcyclopropenone (DPC). These receptors originate from a woman between 50 and 59 years old with alopecia areata. Some clones in this sample may be carry-over from other donors' samples.

This clonotype has more than one count but fewer than ten. V gene TRBV11-3 combines with J gene TRBJ2-3, with 11 bases identical to TRBD2. The CDR3 loop spans 14 amino acids. V lost 5 bases and J lost 8; bases outside the gene matches: 6. CDR1 is SGHNT, CDR2 YENEEA, per germline. In DNA form, the CDR3 reads TGTGCCAGCAGCACGACTAGCGGGGACCCTACGCAGTATTTT. It translates to CASSTTSGDPTQYF.

At least ten counts were recorded for this clonotype. Here the CDR3 reads CASLGSGANVLTF. In DNA, the CDR3 is TGTGCCTCCCTAGGCTCTGGGGCCAACGTCCTGACTTTC. The genes are TRBV28 and TRBJ2-6, with D hard to call. Trimming stripped 11 bases from V and 0 bases from J, with 8 bases between. The CDR3 has 13 amino acids. In germline, CDR1 is MDHEN, CDR2 SYDVKM.

This clonotype was picked up many times. This chain joins TRBV5-5 and TRBJ2-7, with 12 bases that match TRBD2. Losses at the gene ends were 3 bases for V and 2 bases for J; bases not matched to a gene: 6. This CDR3 has 16 amino acids. From germline, CDR1 is SGHKS and CDR2 YYEKEE (reference sequence). Here the CDR3 reads CASSSSWTSGTYEQYF. CDR3 DNA: TGTGCCAGCAGCTCCTCATGGACTAGCGGGACCTACGAGCAGTACTTC.

This clonotype was seen more than once but under ten times. The chain is built from TRBV6-2 or TRBV6-3 and TRBJ2-7; 9 bases match TRBD1. The ends lost 8 bases at V and 5 bases at J; junction bases unmatched: 10. CDR3 length: 14 amino acids. Germline V gene sequence: CDR1 MNHEY, CDR2 SVGEGT. CDR3: CASGTRTGAHEQYF. The CDR3 coding sequence is TGTGCCAGCGGAACACGGACAGGGGCCCACGAGCAGTACTTC.

At least ten counts were recorded for this clonotype. The chain carries TRBV11-2 and TRBJ1-2; maybe TRBD1 (6 bases). The CDR3 has 14 residues. Trimming cost V 2 bases and J 6 bases, with 13 bases left between them. Germline CDR1 is SGHAT and CDR2 is FQNNGV. CDR3 residues: CASSLWGAHDGYTF. CDR3 DNA sequence: TGTGCCAGCAGCTTATGGGGGGCGCACGATGGCTACACCTTC.

This clonotype was seen a few times. The chain carries TRBV6-5 and TRBJ1-2; D may be TRBD1 (5 bases). This CDR3 comprises 15 residues. Germline values: CDR1 MNHEY, CDR2 SVGAGI. V lost 5 bases and J lost 4, with 17 bases in between. CDR3 protein: CASSTTGLNPYGYTF. The CDR3 DNA reads as TGTGCCAGCAGTACAACAGGACTAAACCCCTATGGCTACACCTTC.

This chain links TRBV28 with TRBJ1-2; D may be TRBD1 (6 bases). Germline CDR1 reads MDHEN; CDR2 reads SYDVKM. V lost 8 bases and J 8 bases, leaving 15 bases between the germline ends. The CDR3 is 12 amino acids. The CDR3: CASSTRGRGYTF. CDR3 coding DNA: TGTGCCAGCTCCACTCGGGGGCGAGGCTACACCTTC.

V gene TRBV4-1 combines with J gene TRBJ2-2; TRBD2 matches 11 bases. CDR1 and CDR2 (germline): MGHRA, YSYEKL. V trimming: 5 bases; J trimming: 6 bases; junction bases outside the gene matches: 8. This CDR3 has 16 amino acids. The CDR3 DNA sequence: TGCGCCAGCAGCGAACTAGCGGGAGTCCGTCCCGGGGAGCTGTTTTTT. This encodes CASSELAGVRPGELFF.

J is TRBJ2-7 and V is TRBV27, with 8 bases that match TRBD1. In germline, CDR1 is MNHEY, CDR2 SMNVEV (reference sequence). This CDR3 is 14 amino acids long. The V and J ends lost 3 bases and 3 bases, in that order; junction bases with no gene match: 4. The CDR3 DNA reads TGTGCCAGCAGTTTGACAGGGGTAAACTACGAGCAGTACTTC. Its protein is CASSLTGVNYEQYF.

This clonotype was seen a few times. V is TRBV23-1 and J is TRBJ2-3; D remains ambiguous. TRBV23-1 is an ORF for which the function is uncertain. Trimming shortened V by 7 bases and J by 4 bases, and 3 bases separated the two germline ends. This CDR3 is 10 amino acids long. The CDR3 region has the DNA TGCGCCAGCACCCCAGATACGCAGTATTTT. Translation gives CASTPDTQYF.

This clonotype has ten or more counts. CDR3: CASSLRSLFMNTEAFF. Written as DNA, the CDR3 is TGTGCCAGCAGCCTGAGAAGCTTATTCATGAACACTGAAGCTTTCTTT. This chain joins TRBV5-8 and TRBJ1-1; the D is unclear. CDR1 is SGHTS and CDR2 is YDEGEE in the germline V gene. Trimming cost V 4 bases and J 0 bases, with 16 bases left between them. The CDR3 is 16 amino acids.